The 10 T cell receptor beta chains presented below share a single source sample, sequenced in a study of blood T cell repertoires in COVID-19. The assay was immunoSEQ multiplex PCR, and TCRdb's table has in-frame clones only and misses some. The sample lists 90,000 to 140,000 clones, around four fifths seen once, with approximately 19% in the top ten. The sample taken for sequencing was peripheral blood. The receptors were gathered from a woman in her 70s with acute or convalescent COVID-19.

This clone was recorded once. The chain recombines TRBV6-5 with TRBJ2-1; the D is unclear. The V and J ends lost 6 bases and 7 bases respectively, with 10 bases between them. CDR1 and CDR2 from the germline V gene are MNHEY and SVGAGI. This CDR3 is 12 amino acids long. The CDR3 is CASRTYYNEQFF. For the CDR3, the DNA is TGTGCCAGCAGGACCTACTATAATGAGCAGTTCTTC.

The chain combines TRBV30 with TRBJ2-1, with TRBD2 matching over 7 bases. CDR1 is GTSNPN, CDR2 SVGIG, per germline (reference sequence). V lost 0 bases and J lost 8; bases outside the gene matches: 16. This CDR3 contains 17 residues. The DNA of the CDR3 is TGTGCCTGGAGTGTAGGTGTGCGGGGAGGGATAGCGGATGAGCAGTTCTTC. Protein product: CAWSVGVRGGIADEQFF.

The chain joins TRBV7-8 to TRBJ1-2; TRBD1 matches 7 bases. Germline trimming cut 1 base from V and 6 bases from J; bases unmatched to any gene: 2. This CDR3 has 13 amino acids. Germline V gene lookup returns CDR1 SGHVS and CDR2 FQNEAQ. The CDR3 DNA reads as TGTGCCAGCAGCTTAGGCAGGGGGAATGGCTACACCTTC. Encoded protein: CASSLGRGNGYTF.

V is TRBV19 and J is TRBJ2-1, with 10 bases fitting TRBD1. V trimming: 2 bases; J trimming: 5 bases; junction bases outside the gene matches: 3. Germline V lookup: CDR1 LNHDA, CDR2 SQIVND (reference sequence). This CDR3 has 15 residues. This chain's CDR3 is CASSITGQGNNEQFF. CDR3 sequence (DNA): TGTGCCAGTAGTATAACGGGACAGGGGAACAATGAGCAGTTCTTC.

The rearrangement joins TRBV20-1 to TRBJ1-1; possibly TRBD1 for D (5 bases). The germline V gene has CDR1 DFQATT and CDR2 SNEGSKA (reference sequence). V was cut by 3 bases and J by 1 base, with 9 bases left in between. The CDR3 covers 13 residues. The CDR3 DNA reads as TGCAGTGCTAGTAGGCAGGGGAACACTGAAGCTTTCTTT. Encoded protein: CSASRQGNTEAFF.

J is TRBJ2-5 and V is TRBV9, with D tentatively TRBD2 (5 bases). Germline V gene lookup returns CDR1 SGDLS and CDR2 YYNGEE. This CDR3 is 14 amino acids long. Trimming shortened V by 0 bases and J by 4 bases, and 10 bases separated the two germline ends. The CDR3 bases are TGTGCCAGCAGCGTAGGGAGCGCGGGAGAGACCCAGTACTTC. Protein sequence: CASSVGSAGETQYF. The full variable domain, rest sourced from reference TRBV9 and TRBJ2-5, is DSGVTQTPKHLITATGQRVTLRCSPRSGDLSVYWYQQSLDQGLQFLIQYYNGEERAKGNILERFSAQQFPDLHSELNLSSLELGDSALYFCASSVGSAGETQYFGPGTRLLVL.

The V gene is TRBV18, the J gene TRBJ2-1; D may be TRBD1 (5 bases). Trimming cost V 1 base and J 6 bases, with 13 bases left between them. Germline V gene lookup returns CDR1 KGHSH and CDR2 LQKENI. This CDR3 is built from 15 residues. The CDR3 DNA is TGTGCCAGCTCACCACAGGCAGGTCAGGGCAATGAGCAGTTCTTC. This sequence encodes CASSPQAGQGNEQFF.

V usage is TRBV19 and J usage is TRBJ1-2; weak D call: TRBD1 (5 bases). Germline CDR1 is LNHDA and CDR2 is SQIVND (reference sequence). The CDR3 length is 12 residues. Trimming took off 8 bases at V and 4 bases at J, with 11 bases between the two ends. The chain's CDR3 is CASSTDIYGYTF. CDR3 coding DNA: TGTGCCAGTTCGACAGACATCTATGGCTACACCTTC.

The rearrangement joins TRBV5-4 to TRBJ2-3, with no clear D. Germline V lookup: CDR1 SGHNT, CDR2 YYREEE (reference sequence). V was cut by 2 bases and J by 6 bases, with 13 bases left in between. This CDR3 contains 14 residues. The CDR3 protein is CASSFGGARDTQYF. The CDR3 DNA follows: TGTGCCAGCAGCTTTGGTGGCGCGAGGGATACGCAGTATTTT.

This chain uses TRBV5-5 with TRBJ2-1; D is unresolved. Germline CDR1 reads SGHKS; CDR2 reads YYEKEE (reference sequence). The ends were cut back, 4 bases at V and 3 bases at J, with 14 bases in the middle. The CDR3 runs 15 residues. DNA of the CDR3: TGTGCCAGCAGCCGCGAGGATAATAGCTACAATGAGCAGTTCTTC. It translates to CASSREDNSYNEQFF.